One and the same sample provided the 13 T cell receptor beta chains below, sequenced in a study of T-cell memory formation after mild COVID-19. TCRdb passed the 5' RACE reads through MiXCR, listing each CDR3 protein once. The repertoire holds roughly 580,000 distinct CDR3 sequences, about a sixth seen once, with 12% in the top ten. The sample taken for sequencing was PBMCs or a T cell subset sorted from them (not recorded which). Source of these receptors: an adult woman who had mild COVID-19 (a few samples of this study predate the infection). Cell type and time point are not known.

This clonotype was counted a few times. The chain is built from TRBV7-9 and TRBJ2-7; a weak D match, TRBD1 (7 bases). Germline CDR1 reads SEHNR; CDR2 reads FQNEAQ (reference sequence). The CDR3 is 14 residues long. Between the trimmed V and J ends, which lost 5 bases and 2 bases, there was a span of 13 bases. This chain's CDR3 is CASSAGQQTYEQYF. The CDR3 nucleotides read TGTGCCAGCAGCGCGGGACAGCAAACCTACGAGCAGTACTTC.

This clonotype was detected ten times or more. The V call is TRBV7-8, the J call TRBJ1-5, with D maybe TRBD1 (5 bases). The CDR3 has 17 amino acids. Deletions cut 1 base from V and 2 bases from J, with 15 bases between. Per germline, CDR1 SGHVS and CDR2 FQNEAQ. CDR3 in amino acids: CASSLEEGSYGNQPQHF. CDR3 nucleotides: TGTGCCAGCAGCTTAGAGGAGGGGTCCTATGGCAATCAGCCCCAGCATTTT.

V usage is TRBV29-1 and J usage is TRBJ1-5; D gene ambiguous. Between the trimmed V and J ends, which lost 4 bases and 1 base, there was a span of 8 bases. From germline, CDR1 is SQVTM and CDR2 ANQGSEA. The CDR3 is made up of 13 amino acids. The CDR3 sequence is CSVAEHSNQPQHF. For the CDR3, the DNA is TGCAGCGTTGCAGAACACAGCAATCAGCCCCAGCATTTT.

This clonotype was picked up a small number of times. This chain links TRBV20-1 with TRBJ2-5, with 9 bases lining up with TRBD2. J was trimmed by 4 bases and V by 3 bases; bases with no gene match: 6. The CDR3 length is 14 residues. CDR1 and CDR2 from the germline V gene are DFQATT and SNEGSKA (reference sequence). The CDR3 DNA reads as TGCAGTGCTAGTCTGCTAGCGGGAACAGAGACCCAGTACTTC. Residues: CSASLLAGTETQYF.

The J gene is TRBJ2-3, the V gene TRBV20-1; TRBD2 might be the D (5 bases). Per the germline V gene, CDR1 is DFQATT and CDR2 is SNEGSKA (reference sequence). The CDR3 has 13 residues. V lost 5 bases and J 0 bases, leaving 9 bases between the germline ends. The DNA of the CDR3 is TGCAGTGCTTACTGGAGGAGCACAGATACGCAGTATTTT. Translating gives CSAYWRSTDTQYF.

This clonotype was seen only a few times. The chain couples TRBV6-1 to TRBJ2-7; a weak D match, TRBD2 (6 bases). The CDR3 covers 16 residues. V was trimmed by 6 bases and J by 0 bases, leaving 18 bases between them. CDR1 and CDR2 (germline): MNHNS, SASEGT. In DNA form, the CDR3 reads TGTGCCAGCAGCGCTCGGGGAGGACCTAACTCCTACGAGCAGTACTTC. Amino acids: CASSARGGPNSYEQYF.

V usage is TRBV4-1 and J usage is TRBJ2-1; the D gene is possibly TRBD2 (6 bases). Germline-derived CDR1 and CDR2 are MGHRA and YSYEKL. This CDR3 is built from 17 residues. V was shortened by 1 base and J by 11 bases, with 24 bases between the two germline ends. The CDR3 loop is CASSQGAFRDSLSQQFF. CDR3 DNA: TGCGCCAGCAGCCAAGGGGCTTTTCGGGACTCCCTAAGCCAGCAGTTCTTC.

The V gene is TRBV4-3, the J gene TRBJ2-2; unclear D gene. Trimming took off 0 bases at V and 1 base at J, with 9 bases between the two ends. CDR1 is LGHNA, CDR2 YSLEER, per germline. CDR3 size: 16 residues. CDR3 nucleotides: TGCGCCAGCAGCCAAGAATCCTGGGTGAACACCGGGGAGCTGTTTTTT. Amino acid sequence: CASSQESWVNTGELFF.

This clonotype was counted a few times. The rearrangement links TRBV5-1 to TRBJ2-3; 12 bases align to TRBD2. This CDR3 is built from 17 residues. The V gene end was trimmed by 0 bases and the J gene end by 9 bases; junction bases not matched to a gene: 11. Germline-derived CDR1 and CDR2 are SGHRS and YFSETQ. The CDR3: CASSLAASGGARETQYF. CDR3 nucleotides: TGCGCCAGCAGCTTGGCGGCTAGCGGGGGGGCTAGAGAAACGCAGTATTTT.

The count of this clonotype is one. The rearrangement uses TRBV12-3 or TRBV12-4 and TRBJ1-2; D possibly corresponds to TRBD1 (6 bases). This CDR3 contains 15 residues. V was cut by 4 bases and J by 8 bases, with 20 bases left in between. CDR3 amino acids: CASSSPGGGLRGYTF. DNA for the CDR3: TGTGCCAGCAGTTCTCCCGGGGGGGGGCTGAGGGGCTACACCTTC.

The chain recombines TRBV12-3 or TRBV12-4 with TRBJ1-2; D unclear. This CDR3 is built from 14 residues. V gave up 3 bases and J gave up 4 bases, with 12 bases separating them. The CDR3 is CASSFDQSAYGYTF. CDR3 coding DNA: TGTGCCAGCAGTTTTGACCAGTCCGCCTATGGCTACACCTTC.

J is TRBJ2-1 and V is TRBV4-3, with D possibly being TRBD2 (5 bases). There are 14 residues in the CDR3. Germline CDR1 reads LGHNA; CDR2 reads YSLEER. Between the trimmed V and J ends, which lost 3 bases and 10 bases, there was a span of 16 bases. The CDR3 DNA reads TGCGCCAGCAGCCATCCGTTTGCGGGCCCAGAGCAGTTCTTC. It is translated as CASSHPFAGPEQFF.

This clonotype was counted ten times or more. The DNA of the CDR3 is TGCGCCAGCGGCACAGGGGACTATAATTCACCCCTCCACTTT. Amino acids: CASGTGDYNSPLHF. The chain combines TRBV5-1 with TRBJ1-6; TRBD1 matches 7 bases. The V segment lost 7 bases and the J segment 3 bases; nucleotides outside the gene matches: 4. Germline V gene sequence: CDR1 SGHRS, CDR2 YFSETQ. The CDR3 is made up of 14 amino acids.